The 20 T cell receptor beta chains below come from one sample, sequenced in a study of cytotoxic CD8 clonotypes in ibrutinib-treated CLL. TCRdb's table, derived via immunoSEQ multiplex PCR, lists solely in-frame clones and lacks some. Of approximately 170,000 clones listed, about 88% are singletons. The material sequenced was PBMCs, taken at disease progression, from a patient treated with ibrutinib. These receptors were taken from a human donor with chronic lymphocytic leukemia.

The chain has TRBV9 and TRBJ2-3, with TRBD2 identical over 12 bases. This CDR3 has 17 residues. From germline, CDR1 is SGDLS and CDR2 YYNGEE. Trimming cost V 0 bases and J 3 bases; bases outside gene matches: 5. For the CDR3, the DNA is TGTGCCAGCAGCGTAGCGCTAGCGGGAGGGGGTACAGATACGCAGTATTTT. It yields the protein CASSVALAGGGTDTQYF.

The chain is built from TRBV18 and TRBJ2-2, with 9 bases aligning to TRBD2. The trim removed 5 bases at V and 5 bases at J, leaving 6 bases unmatched. CDR3 length equals 15 residues. In germline, CDR1 is KGHSH, CDR2 LQKENI. The CDR3 here is CASSWTSDPTGELFF. DNA of the CDR3: TGTGCCAGCTCATGGACTAGCGACCCTACCGGGGAGCTGTTTTTT.

In this sample, this clone turned up a few times. This sequence joins TRBV18 and TRBJ1-2; TRBD1 matches 8 bases. V shed 4 bases and J 4 bases; nucleotides not matched to a gene: 11. Germline V gene sequence: CDR1 KGHSH, CDR2 LQKENI. CDR3 length: 16 amino acids. The CDR3 loop is CASSQTTGADFYGYTF. CDR3 nucleotides: TGTGCCAGCTCACAAACGACAGGGGCCGACTTCTATGGCTACACCTTC.

The chain carries TRBV5-1 and TRBJ1-1; the match to TRBD1 covers 8 bases. V gave up 3 bases and J gave up 1 base; unmatched junction bases: 5. Germline V gene sequence: CDR1 SGHRS, CDR2 YFSETQ. This CDR3 contains 15 residues. The CDR3 loop reads CASSSRTGPNTEAFF. The CDR3, as DNA: TGCGCCAGCAGCTCACGGACAGGGCCGAACACTGAAGCTTTCTTT.

The rearrangement uses TRBV20-1 and TRBJ2-5; no clear D gene. The germline V gene has CDR1 DFQATT and CDR2 SNEGSKA (reference sequence). Trimming shortened V by 7 bases and J by 3 bases, and 3 bases separated the two germline ends. The CDR3 covers 9 residues. CDR3 protein: CSGEETQYF. CDR3 nucleotide sequence: TGCAGTGGGGAAGAGACCCAGTACTTC.

J is TRBJ2-1 and V is TRBV7-3; 9 nucleotides agree with TRBD2. CDR1 and CDR2 (germline): SGHTA, FQGTGA. The CDR3 contains 22 residues. The ends lost 4 bases at V and 0 bases at J; junction bases unmatched: 22. CDR3 nucleotides: TGTGCCAGCAGCTCCATACCGATTAGCGGGAGAGACGTGAGGGCCTCCTACAATGAGCAGTTCTTC. This gives the protein CASSSIPISGRDVRASYNEQFF.

The rearrangement uses TRBV27 and TRBJ2-1, with TRBD1 matching 9 bases. The CDR3 has 15 residues. J was trimmed by 6 bases and V by 4 bases; bases with no gene match: 7. Germline-derived CDR1 and CDR2 are MNHEY and SMNVEV (reference sequence). Written as DNA, the CDR3 is TGTGCCAGCAGTTCTACCGGGACAGGGTTCAATGAGCAGTTCTTC. Protein: CASSSTGTGFNEQFF.

V gene TRBV25-1 combines with J gene TRBJ2-2; 8 nucleotides line up with TRBD1. CDR1 and CDR2 (germline): MGHDK, SYGVNS. With 1 base clipped from V and 1 base from J, the junction kept 2 bases outside the gene matches. The CDR3 consists of 16 residues. This CDR3 reads CASSELGTGNTGELFF. The CDR3, as DNA: TGTGCCAGCAGTGAATTAGGGACAGGGAACACCGGGGAGCTGTTTTTT.

A few counts support this clone. The V gene is TRBV5-5, the J gene TRBJ2-3, with D unclear. The CDR3 covers 15 residues. Germline-derived CDR1 and CDR2 are SGHKS and YYEKEE (reference sequence). Trimming removed 0 bases from V and 6 bases from J, with 14 bases in between. Here the CDR3 reads CASSLVVLPRDTQYF. The CDR3 nucleotides read TGTGCCAGCAGCTTGGTAGTGTTACCGCGGGATACGCAGTATTTT.

The chain is built from TRBV11-2 and TRBJ2-5; D ambiguous. Trimming left V 5 bases short and J 4 bases short, with 5 bases between. The CDR3 sequence is 11 residues long. CDR1 and CDR2 (germline): SGHAT, FQNNGV. The CDR3 DNA reads as TGTGCCAGCAGCAGTGGAGAGACCCAGTACTTC. Its protein is CASSSGETQYF.

CDR3 bases: TGTGCCAGCAAGACTAGCGGGAGGAAGGACGAGCAGTACTTC. Protein sequence: CASKTSGRKDEQYF. The chain combines TRBV6-6 with TRBJ2-7; 13 positions match TRBD2. V lost 7 bases to trimming and J lost 5 bases; unmatched junction nucleotides: 5. Germline values: CDR1 MNHNY, CDR2 SVGAGI (reference sequence). The CDR3 length is 14 residues.

This rearrangement joins TRBV6-6 to TRBJ2-7; 10 nucleotides agree with TRBD2. CDR3 length equals 16 residues. Germline V CDR1 and CDR2: MNHNY, SVGAGI (reference sequence). V trimming: 2 bases; J trimming: 1 base; junction bases outside the gene matches: 5. Here the CDR3 reads CASSYTSGIGSYEQYF. DNA of the CDR3: TGTGCCAGCAGTTACACTAGCGGGATAGGGTCCTACGAGCAGTACTTC.

The chain combines TRBV19 with TRBJ1-1; no clear D gene. The CDR3 is 12 amino acids. V shed 5 bases and J shed 10 bases, with 14 bases lying between them. Germline V CDR1 and CDR2: LNHDA, SQIVND (reference sequence). The CDR3 bases are TGTGCCAGTAGTTCTGACTCCCTCCGAGCTTTCTTT. It translates to CASSSDSLRAFF.

V and J are TRBV7-3 and TRBJ2-2; unclear D gene. CDR1 and CDR2 from the germline V gene are SGHTA and FQGTGA. Trimming shortened V by 3 bases and J by 6 bases, and 8 bases separated the two germline ends. The CDR3 consists of 13 residues. The CDR3: CASSLSFSGELFF. The CDR3 bases are TGTGCCAGCAGCTTGAGTTTCTCCGGGGAGCTGTTTTTT.

The chain is built from TRBV9 and TRBJ2-3; 10 nucleotides match TRBD2. After removal of 3 bases from V and 1 base from J, the junction contained 2 bases not matched to a gene. The CDR3 runs to 15 residues. CDR1 is SGDLS, CDR2 YYNGEE, per germline. CDR3 region: CASSGGTSGTDTQYF. DNA of the CDR3: TGTGCCAGCAGCGGCGGGACTAGCGGCACAGATACGCAGTATTTT.

The V gene is TRBV7-3, the J gene TRBJ2-1, with a possible D match to TRBD1 (5 bases). CDR1 is SGHTA and CDR2 is FQGTGA in the germline V gene. Trimming left V 1 base short and J 3 bases short, with 13 bases between. The CDR3 consists of 16 residues. The CDR3 loop is CASSLIAGYSYNEQFF. Written as DNA, the CDR3 is TGTGCCAGCAGCTTAATCGCAGGGTATAGCTACAATGAGCAGTTCTTC.

The V and J genes are TRBV2 and TRBJ1-5; D is uncertain. Germline values: CDR1 SNHLY, CDR2 FYNNEI. CDR3 length: 15 amino acids. V dropped 3 bases and J dropped 9 bases, with 18 bases sitting between them. The CDR3 nucleotides are TGTGCCAGCAGTGAGATCCAGGTCCAACTTTCGCCCCAGCATTTT. It codes for CASSEIQVQLSPQHF. The entire variable domain, with the rest obtained from reference TRBV2 and TRBJ1-5, is as follows: EPEVTQTPSHQVTQMGQEVILRCVPISNHLYFYWYRQILGQKVEFLVSFYNNEISEKSEIFDDQFSVERPDGSNFTLKIRSTKLEDSAMYFCASSEIQVQLSPQHFGDGTRLSIL.

The chain uses TRBV29-1 and TRBJ1-4, with a weak D call TRBD1 (5 bases). CDR3 length: 13 amino acids. V gave up 4 bases and J gave up 5 bases, with 11 bases separating them. Germline CDR1 SQVTM, CDR2 ANQGSEA. CDR3 nucleotides: TGCAGCGTTGTTGGGGAGGGGAATGAAAAACTGTTTTTT. Protein product: CSVVGEGNEKLFF.

This clone was observed a handful of times. V and J are TRBV4-2 and TRBJ1-5; D may be TRBD1 (5 bases). The CDR3 spans 15 residues. The germline V and J ends were trimmed by 5 bases and 2 bases, with 13 bases remaining between them. Germline CDR1 and CDR2: LGHNA and YNFKEQ. The CDR3, as DNA: TGTGCCAGCAGCACCAACACAGGTGGCAATCAGCCCCAGCATTTT. This sequence encodes CASSTNTGGNQPQHF.

This clone was seen only once. The chain recombines TRBV9 with TRBJ2-1; 14 positions match TRBD2. V was pared by 4 bases and J by 6 bases, with 6 bases of the junction left unmatched. This CDR3 has 16 amino acids. Germline V gene data show CDR1 as SGDLS and CDR2 as YYNGEE. CDR3 region: CASSPGLAGGGNEQFF. CDR3 nucleotide sequence: TGTGCCAGCAGCCCCGGACTAGCGGGAGGTGGCAATGAGCAGTTCTTC.